This TCR beta chain appears in the sequencing data of a study of T cell repertoires in cytomegalovirus infection. One entry per CDR3 protein results from TCRdb running MiXCR on the reads. This sample yields around 50,000 distinct CDR3 sequences, of which roughly 20% are seen a single time; more than 20% belongs to the top ten. This clonotype was seen a few times. Its antigen is as yet unknown. The CDR3 is 15 residues long. J lost 7 bases, V lost 0 bases, and 4 bases had no gene match. CDR1 and CDR2 from the germline V gene are SGHAT and FQNNGV. The material was CD8+ T cells from cultured PBMCs, obtained from culture after CMV antigen stimulation. The receptor's source is a human donor in good health (CMV status not recorded). Some clones in this sample may be carry-over from other donors' samples. The chain combines TRBV11-2 with TRBJ2-7; 12 bases match TRBD1. In nucleotides, the CDR3 is TGTGCCAGCAGCTTAGATTGGGACAGGGGGCGGGAGCAGTACTTC. This sequence encodes CASSLDWDRGREQYF.